The subject of this entry is one T cell receptor (beta chain). This sample was taken from a study of OX40 agonist ivuxolimab in advanced cancers. Generated by immunoSEQ multiplex PCR, the TCRdb table keeps only in-frame clones and is missing some. The data hold tens of thousands of clones, with about 91% observed a single time. Trimming cost V 4 bases and J 7 bases, with 8 bases left between them. Germline CDR1 and CDR2: MNHNY and SVGAGI (reference sequence). CDR3 length: 13 amino acids. This specimen consisted of CD4+ or CD8+ T cells sorted from blood, obtained in a trial of the OX40 agonist ivuxolimab. This TCR derives from an adult with an advanced solid tumor such as melanoma, head and neck, liver or kidney cancer. This chain uses TRBV6-6 with TRBJ1-6; the D is unclear. This CDR3 reads CASSSYTNSPLHF. The DNA for the CDR3 is TGTGCCAGCAGTTCCTACACCAATTCACCCCTCCACTTT.